These 19 T cell receptor beta chains were all obtained from the same sample, sequenced in a study of blood T cell repertoires in COVID-19. Repertoires were generated with immunoSEQ multiplex PCR, while TCRdb's copy carries only in-frame clones and drops some. This sample has about 470,000 clones, with around 87% found just once. The sequenced material came from PBMCs or T cells enriched from blood (not recorded which). The receptors were sampled from a woman in her late teens or twenties who had recovered from COVID-19.

The gene calls are TRBV6-1 and TRBJ1-5; D uncertain. The ends were cut back, 1 base at V and 2 bases at J, with 3 bases in the middle. The CDR3 contains 13 residues. Germline values: CDR1 MNHNS, CDR2 SASEGT. CDR3: CASSEVGNQPQHF. CDR3 in DNA: TGTGCCAGCAGTGAAGTCGGCAATCAGCCCCAGCATTTT.

V is TRBV2 and J is TRBJ1-1; no clear D gene. Germline V gives CDR1 SNHLY, CDR2 FYNNEI. The V and J ends lost 5 bases and 4 bases respectively, with 14 bases between them. CDR3 length equals 14 residues. This CDR3 is CASSSRLLVTEAFF. The CDR3 DNA is TGTGCCAGCAGTAGCCGTCTGCTGGTCACTGAAGCTTTCTTT. Based on the CDR3 plus reference TRBV2 and TRBJ1-1, the full variable domain is EPEVTQTPSHQVTQMGQEVILRCVPISNHLYFYWYRQILGQKVEFLVSFYNNEISEKSEIFDDQFSVERPDGSNFTLKIRSTKLEDSAMYFCASSSRLLVTEAFFGQGTRLTVV.

V is TRBV11-2 and J is TRBJ2-7, with D tentatively TRBD2 (5 bases). The germline CDR1 and CDR2 sequences are SGHAT and FQNNGV. The V end lost 8 bases, the J end lost 7 bases, and 12 bases lay between the germline ends. This CDR3 is 11 amino acids long. CDR3 in amino acids: CASQSGGEQYF. DNA of the CDR3: TGTGCCAGCCAAAGCGGTGGGGAGCAGTACTTC.

This clone was observed a handful of times. The chain couples TRBV5-1 to TRBJ1-1; 8 positions agree with TRBD1. Germline V lookup: CDR1 SGHRS, CDR2 YFSETQ. This CDR3 comprises 14 residues. V lost 3 bases and J lost 7; bases outside the gene matches: 8. CDR3 DNA: TGCGCCAGCAGCTCATCCTGGACAGGGAATGAAGCTTTCTTT. Translated, it gives CASSSSWTGNEAFF.

The chain combines TRBV9 with TRBJ1-2; weak D call: TRBD1 (5 bases). The CDR3 sequence is 16 residues long. Germline loops: CDR1 SGDLS, CDR2 YYNGEE. The V gene lost 4 bases and the J gene lost 0 bases, with 16 bases spanning the gap. CDR3 loop: CASSLQGTLANYGYTF. The CDR3 DNA reads as TGTGCCAGCAGCCTCCAGGGTACGTTAGCTAACTATGGCTACACCTTC.

This chain joins TRBV2 and TRBJ1-4; D might be TRBD1 (5 bases). This CDR3 has 15 amino acids. CDR1 and CDR2 (germline): SNHLY, FYNNEI. The V gene lost 5 bases and the J gene lost 4 bases, with 14 bases spanning the gap. The CDR3 DNA sequence: TGTGCCAGCAGTTTTAACAGGCCTATTAATGAAAAACTGTTTTTT. This encodes CASSFNRPINEKLFF.

V is TRBV9 and J is TRBJ1-5; D is uncertain. Between the trimmed V and J ends, which lost 3 bases and 3 bases, there was a span of 10 bases. There are 14 residues in the CDR3. Per germline, CDR1 SGDLS and CDR2 YYNGEE. The DNA for the CDR3 is TGTGCCAGCAGCGGAGAGGGTCCCAATCAGCCCCAGCATTTT. Amino acids: CASSGEGPNQPQHF.

This clone showed up just once. J is TRBJ1-2 and V is TRBV19, with D hard to call. The V end lost 3 bases, the J end lost 3 bases, and 14 bases lay between the germline ends. CDR1 is LNHDA and CDR2 is SQIVND in the germline V gene (reference sequence). The CDR3 sequence is 15 residues long. CDR3 loop: CASSIGQEIDYGYTF. The CDR3 DNA reads as TGTGCCAGTAGTATTGGCCAGGAAATTGACTATGGCTACACCTTC.

The chain couples TRBV4-1 to TRBJ2-1; unclear D gene. The V and J ends lost 0 bases and 8 bases respectively, with 26 bases between them. The germline CDR1 and CDR2 sequences are MGHRA and YSYEKL. There are 19 residues in the CDR3. CDR3 coding DNA: TGCGCCAGCAGCCAAGATTACGGCTTATGGGCCGAAACGGCCGATGAGCAGTTCTTC. It encodes CASSQDYGLWAETADEQFF.

J is TRBJ1-2 and V is TRBV19; possibly TRBD1 for D (6 bases). The CDR3 length is 16 residues. CDR1 is LNHDA, CDR2 SQIVND, per germline (reference sequence). Between the trimmed V and J ends, which lost 5 bases and 5 bases, there was a span of 21 bases. Here the CDR3 DNA reads TGTGCCAGTAGTCCGTCGTTGGGGGGGCCCGTATATGGCTACACCTTC. It specifies CASSPSLGGPVYGYTF.

In its sample, this clone was seen once. The chain combines TRBV11-2 with TRBJ1-3, with D uncertain. V was trimmed by 5 bases and J by 0 bases, leaving 17 bases between them. Germline CDR1 SGHAT, CDR2 FQNNGV. The CDR3 is made up of 17 amino acids. CDR3 DNA: TGTGCCAGCAGCAAAATCGTCGGGAGTCCCTCTGGAAACACCATATATTTT. Amino acids: CASSKIVGSPSGNTIYF.

The chain has TRBV28 and TRBJ1-1; tentative D call: TRBD1 (5 bases). CDR1 and CDR2 (germline): MDHEN, SYDVKM. This CDR3 comprises 11 residues. The V gene lost 5 bases and the J gene lost 7 bases, with 8 bases spanning the gap. For the CDR3, the DNA is TGTGCCAGCAGTCACAGGAGTGAAGCTTTCTTT. Its protein is CASSHRSEAFF. Filled out from reference TRBV28 and TRBJ1-1, the complete variable domain reads DVKVTQSSRYLVKRTGEKVFLECVQDMDHENMFWYRQDPGLGLRLIYFSYDVKMKEKGDIPEGYSVSREKKERFSLILESASTNQTSMYLCASSHRSEAFFGQGTRLTVV.

To note about this clone: Other DNA sequences in this sample translate to the same CDR3. This chain links TRBV28 with TRBJ1-4; D remains ambiguous. The CDR3 extends over 12 amino acids. Per germline, CDR1 MDHEN and CDR2 SYDVKM. V lost 2 bases and J lost 8, with 6 bases in between. CDR3: CASSLSGEKLFF. In DNA form, the CDR3 reads TGTGCCAGCAGTTTAAGCGGGGAAAAACTGTTTTTT.

This clone was recorded only once. The chain employs TRBV5-1 and TRBJ2-7, with a possible D match to TRBD1 (7 bases). V was clipped by 4 bases and J by 7 bases, with 24 bases between them. CDR1 is SGHRS and CDR2 is YFSETQ in the germline V gene. CDR3 size: 16 residues. The CDR3 protein is CASSVELGGGPGEQYF. CDR3 bases: TGCGCCAGCAGCGTTGAACTAGGAGGGGGCCCGGGGGAGCAGTACTTC.

The V call is TRBV11-2, the J call TRBJ1-2; D uncertain. V lost 2 bases and J 0 bases, leaving 7 bases between the germline ends. Germline V lookup: CDR1 SGHAT, CDR2 FQNNGV. This CDR3 contains 14 residues. CDR3 in DNA: TGTGCCAGCAGCTTAATACAGACTAACTATGGCTACACCTTC. Translation: CASSLIQTNYGYTF.

CDR3 coding DNA: TGTGCCAGCCGACGGGGGATCGGAGATACGCAGTATTTT. It codes for CASRRGIGDTQYF. The chain has TRBV6-5 and TRBJ2-3, with D possibly TRBD2 on 6 matching bases. Germline values: CDR1 MNHEY, CDR2 SVGAGI. The CDR3 sequence is 13 residues long. Trimming left V 8 bases short and J 5 bases short, with 14 bases between.

The rearrangement uses TRBV6-5 and TRBJ1-2; D may be TRBD1 (5 bases). V was clipped by 2 bases and J by 7 bases, with 14 bases between them. Germline CDR1 and CDR2: MNHEY and SVGAGI. This CDR3 contains 14 residues. The chain's CDR3 is CASSYGGTGGGYTF. DNA of the CDR3: TGTGCCAGCAGTTACGGGGGAACGGGGGGTGGCTACACCTTC.

This clone was seen just once. This sequence joins TRBV9 and TRBJ1-1, with TRBD1 matching 8 bases. The V gene end was trimmed by 4 bases and the J gene end by 4 bases; junction bases not matched to a gene: 9. Germline CDR1 is SGDLS and CDR2 is YYNGEE. This CDR3 region has 15 residues. In DNA form, the CDR3 reads TGTGCCAGCAGCCCCGACAGGGGAATGAGCACTGAAGCTTTCTTT. The encoded protein is CASSPDRGMSTEAFF.

The gene calls are TRBV12-3 or TRBV12-4 and TRBJ1-5, with D possibly matching TRBD1 (6 bases). The V end was cut by 7 bases, the J end by 4 bases, with 11 bases between. This CDR3 is built from 13 residues. The CDR3 DNA is TGTGCCAGCACTTTCAGGGGAAATCAGCCCCAGCATTTT. Amino acids: CASTFRGNQPQHF.